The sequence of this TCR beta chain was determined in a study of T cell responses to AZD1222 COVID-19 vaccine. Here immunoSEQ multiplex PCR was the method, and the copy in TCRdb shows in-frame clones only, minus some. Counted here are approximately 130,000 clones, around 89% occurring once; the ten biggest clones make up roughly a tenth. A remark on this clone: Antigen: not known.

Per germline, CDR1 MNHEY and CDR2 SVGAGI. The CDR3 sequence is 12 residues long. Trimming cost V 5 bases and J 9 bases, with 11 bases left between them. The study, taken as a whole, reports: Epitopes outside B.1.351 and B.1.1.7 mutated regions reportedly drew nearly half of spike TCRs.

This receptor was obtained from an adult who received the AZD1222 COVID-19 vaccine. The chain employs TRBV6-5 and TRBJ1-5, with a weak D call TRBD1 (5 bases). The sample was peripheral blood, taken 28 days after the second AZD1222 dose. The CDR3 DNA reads TGTGCCAGCAGTACTCAGGGTAGGCCCCAGCATTTT. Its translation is CASSTQGRPQHF.